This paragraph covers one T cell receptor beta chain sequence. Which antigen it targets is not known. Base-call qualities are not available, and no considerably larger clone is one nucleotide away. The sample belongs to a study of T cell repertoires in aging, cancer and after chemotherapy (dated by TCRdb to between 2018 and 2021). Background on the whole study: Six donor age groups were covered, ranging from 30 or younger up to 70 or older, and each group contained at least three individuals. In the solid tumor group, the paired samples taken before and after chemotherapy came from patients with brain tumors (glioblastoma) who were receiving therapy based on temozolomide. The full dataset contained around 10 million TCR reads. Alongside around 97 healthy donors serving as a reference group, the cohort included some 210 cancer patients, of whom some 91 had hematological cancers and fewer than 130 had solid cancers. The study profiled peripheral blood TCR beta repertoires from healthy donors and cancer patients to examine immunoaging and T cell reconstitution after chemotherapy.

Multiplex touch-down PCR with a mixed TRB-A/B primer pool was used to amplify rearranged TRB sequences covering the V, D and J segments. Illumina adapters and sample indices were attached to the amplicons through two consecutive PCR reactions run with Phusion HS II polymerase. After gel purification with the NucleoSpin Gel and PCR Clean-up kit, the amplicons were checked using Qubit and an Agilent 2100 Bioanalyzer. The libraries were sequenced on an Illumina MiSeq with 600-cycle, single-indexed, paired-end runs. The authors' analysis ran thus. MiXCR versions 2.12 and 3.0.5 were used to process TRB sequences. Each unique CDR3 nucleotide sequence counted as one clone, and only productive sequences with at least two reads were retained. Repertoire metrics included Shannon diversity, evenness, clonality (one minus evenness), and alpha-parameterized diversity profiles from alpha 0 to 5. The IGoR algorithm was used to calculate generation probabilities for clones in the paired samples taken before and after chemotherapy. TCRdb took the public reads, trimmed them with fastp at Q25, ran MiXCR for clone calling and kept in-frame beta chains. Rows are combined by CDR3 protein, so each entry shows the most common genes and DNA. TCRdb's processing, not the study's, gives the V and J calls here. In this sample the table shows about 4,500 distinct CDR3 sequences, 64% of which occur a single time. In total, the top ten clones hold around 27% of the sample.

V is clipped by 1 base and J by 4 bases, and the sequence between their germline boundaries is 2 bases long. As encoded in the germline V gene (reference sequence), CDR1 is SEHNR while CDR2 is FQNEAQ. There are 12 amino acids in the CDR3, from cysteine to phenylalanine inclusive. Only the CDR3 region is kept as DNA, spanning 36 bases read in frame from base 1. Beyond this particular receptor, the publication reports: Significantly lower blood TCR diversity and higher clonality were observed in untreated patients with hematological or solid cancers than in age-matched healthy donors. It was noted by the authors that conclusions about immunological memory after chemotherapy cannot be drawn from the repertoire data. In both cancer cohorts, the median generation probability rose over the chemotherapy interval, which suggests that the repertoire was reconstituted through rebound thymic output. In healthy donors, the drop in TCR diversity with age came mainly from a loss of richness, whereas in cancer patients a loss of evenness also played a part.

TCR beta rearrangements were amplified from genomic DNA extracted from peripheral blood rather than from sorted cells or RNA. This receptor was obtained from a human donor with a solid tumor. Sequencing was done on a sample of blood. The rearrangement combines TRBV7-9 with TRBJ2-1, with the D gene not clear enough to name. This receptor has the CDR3 CASSLGYNEQFF. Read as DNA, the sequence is TGTGCCAGCAGCTTAGGGTACAATGAGCAGTTCTTC.